This T cell receptor beta chain stems from a study of Tregs in tolerant kidney transplant recipients. Looked up from germline, CDR1 is ENHRY and CDR2 is SYGVKD. The CDR3 extends over 15 amino acids. V was pared by 6 bases and J by 4 bases, with 7 bases of the junction left unmatched. Libraries were prepared by immunoSEQ multiplex PCR; TCRdb keeps only in-frame clonotypes and omits some of them. The sample contains 75,000 to 100,000 clones, approximately 92% of which appear only once. The rearrangement joins TRBV10-3 to TRBJ2-7; TRBD1 agrees at 12 bases. The specimen was CD8+ T cells from blood. The clonotype was recovered from a human donor in good health. CDR3 sequence reads: CAISRKGQGAYEQYF. CDR3 DNA: TGTGCCATCAGCCGCAAGGGACAGGGGGCGTACGAGCAGTACTTC.